This T cell receptor (beta chain) was observed in a study of PD-L1 blockade in urothelial cancer. The CDR3 has 13 residues. Germline assignment: CDR1 MGHDK and CDR2 SYGVNS. Deletions cut 6 bases from V and 6 bases from J, with 15 bases between. TCRdb keeps only in-frame clones here, not all; method: immunoSEQ multiplex PCR. The data hold about 70,000 clones, with 84% observed a single time. The sequences come from PBMCs, collected around atezolizumab (anti-PD-L1) treatment. The origin of this receptor is a man between 70 and 80 years old with urothelial cancer. The chain has TRBV25-1 and TRBJ2-7, with D perhaps TRBD2 (5 bases). For the CDR3, the DNA is TGTGCCAGCAGGGGCGCAGGTGCGGGCGAGCAGTACTTC. Translating gives CASRGAGAGEQYF.